This is a list of T cell receptor beta chains from one sample in a study of blood T cell repertoires in COVID-19. Profiling relied on immunoSEQ multiplex PCR, and the TCRdb table lists in-frame clones only, not all of them. The sample lists about 300,000 clones; 85% to 90% were seen once. Sequencing was performed on PBMCs or T cells enriched from blood (not recorded which). The receptors stem from a woman aged 18-35 years who had recovered from COVID-19. Each CDR3 is given with its conserved first and last residue. D genes are given only for firm matches. Where a row states a size, it is once, few, many or the class of an expanded clone; other rows omit it.

d_gene: TRBD1; v_gene: TRBV4-1; abundance: -; j_gene: TRBJ1-1; len: 14; CDR3nt: TGCGCCAGCAGCCAAGATCAAGGACAGGGTTGGACTTTCTTT; CDR3aa: CASSQDQGQGWTFF
d_gene: TRBD1; v_gene: TRBV11-2; abundance: -; j_gene: TRBJ1-3; len: 14; CDR3nt: TGTGCCAGCAGCCAGGGGGGAACTGGAAACACCATATATTTT; CDR3aa: CASSQGGTGNTIYF
d_gene: -; v_gene: TRBV5-5; abundance: -; j_gene: TRBJ2-7; len: 14; CDR3nt: TGTGCCAGCAGCCCCCTGGGGAGGACGGGGGAGCAGTACTTC; CDR3aa: CASSPLGRTGEQYF
d_gene: TRBD2; v_gene: TRBV6-2/TRBV6-3; abundance: -; j_gene: TRBJ2-2; len: 20; CDR3nt: TGTGCCAGCAGTTACTCGACATTAGGCGGGAGGGCCAGGGACACCGGGGAGCTGTTTTTT; CDR3aa: CASSYSTLGGRARDTGELFF
d_gene: TRBD2; v_gene: TRBV2; abundance: once; j_gene: TRBJ2-1; len: 15; CDR3nt: TGTGCCAGCAGACTAGCGGGGAGCTCCTACAATGAGCAGTTCTTC; CDR3aa: CASRLAGSSYNEQFF
d_gene: TRBD1; v_gene: TRBV7-9; abundance: -; j_gene: TRBJ1-1; len: 16; CDR3nt: TGTGCCAGCAGCTTAGGGGGACAGGTTCAAAGGACTGAAGCTTTCTTT; CDR3aa: CASSLGGQVQRTEAFF
d_gene: -; v_gene: TRBV27; abundance: -; j_gene: TRBJ2-7; len: 14; CDR3nt: TGTGCCAGCAGTCCCCCGGCGGGGCCGGACGAGCAGTACTTC; CDR3aa: CASSPPAGPDEQYF
d_gene: TRBD1; v_gene: TRBV5-1; abundance: -; j_gene: TRBJ1-6; len: 16; CDR3nt: TGCGCCAGCAGCTTGGGGTCAGGGGGGTATAATTCACCCCTCCACTTT; CDR3aa: CASSLGSGGYNSPLHF
d_gene: TRBD2; v_gene: TRBV13; abundance: -; j_gene: TRBJ2-7; len: 14; CDR3nt: TGTGCCAGCAGCTTACCCGGGGGGTCCAACGAGCAGTACTTC; CDR3aa: CASSLPGGSNEQYF
d_gene: -; v_gene: TRBV30; abundance: -; j_gene: TRBJ2-5; len: 10; CDR3nt: TGTGCCTCCTACTCGGAGACCCAGTACTTC; CDR3aa: CASYSETQYF
d_gene: -; v_gene: TRBV12-3/TRBV12-4; abundance: -; j_gene: TRBJ2-3; len: 13; CDR3nt: TGTGCCAGCAGTTCATTGAGCACAGATACGCAGTATTTT; CDR3aa: CASSSLSTDTQYF
d_gene: TRBD2; v_gene: TRBV11-3; abundance: -; j_gene: TRBJ2-3; len: 16; CDR3nt: TGTGCCAGCAGCTTAGGCGGGCTAGCGGGGACAGATACGCAGTATTTT; CDR3aa: CASSLGGLAGTDTQYF
d_gene: TRBD1; v_gene: TRBV19; abundance: -; j_gene: TRBJ1-2; len: 17; CDR3nt: TGTGCCAGTAGAACCCCCGGACAGGGGGCGCAGGACTATGGCTACACCTTC; CDR3aa: CASRTPGQGAQDYGYTF
d_gene: -; v_gene: TRBV10-2; abundance: -; j_gene: TRBJ2-5; len: 15; CDR3nt: TGCGCCAGCAGTGAACCCCCGACTCCGCAAGAGACCCAGTACTTC; CDR3aa: CASSEPPTPQETQYF
d_gene: -; v_gene: TRBV12-3/TRBV12-4; abundance: -; j_gene: TRBJ2-3; len: 13; CDR3nt: TGTGCCAGCAGTGGACTTAGCACAGATACGCAGTATTTT; CDR3aa: CASSGLSTDTQYF
d_gene: TRBD1; v_gene: TRBV6-5; abundance: -; j_gene: TRBJ1-2; len: 13; CDR3nt: TGTGCCAGCAGACGAGACAGGGACTATGGCTACACCTTC; CDR3aa: CASRRDRDYGYTF
d_gene: TRBD2; v_gene: TRBV18; abundance: -; j_gene: TRBJ2-5; len: 16; CDR3nt: TGTGCCAGCTCTCCCGGACTAGCGGGGGGCGGCGAGACCCAGTACTTC; CDR3aa: CASSPGLAGGGETQYF
d_gene: TRBD1; v_gene: TRBV28; abundance: -; j_gene: TRBJ2-7; len: 14; CDR3nt: TGTGCCAGCAGTTCTACAGGGGACCCCTACGAGCAGTACTTC; CDR3aa: CASSSTGDPYEQYF
d_gene: TRBD2; v_gene: TRBV7-6; abundance: -; j_gene: TRBJ2-7; len: 15; CDR3nt: TGTGCCAGCAGCTCTCTGGCGGGGGGCGACTACGAGCAGTACTTC; CDR3aa: CASSSLAGGDYEQYF
d_gene: TRBD2; v_gene: TRBV3-1/TRBV3-2; abundance: -; j_gene: TRBJ2-2; len: 16; CDR3nt: TGTGCCAGCAGCCAAGATTTAGCGGGAGGCATCGGGGAGCTGTTTTTT; CDR3aa: CASSQDLAGGIGELFF
d_gene: TRBD2; v_gene: TRBV7-8; abundance: -; j_gene: TRBJ2-2; len: 17; CDR3nt: TGTGCCAGCAGCTCAGCTAGCGGGGTATCGAACACCGGGGAGCTGTTTTTT; CDR3aa: CASSSASGVSNTGELFF
d_gene: TRBD1; v_gene: TRBV5-5; abundance: once; j_gene: TRBJ1-1; len: 16; CDR3nt: TGTGCCAGCAGCGCCCAGCTGGGGACAGGGGGCACTGAAGCTTTCTTT; CDR3aa: CASSAQLGTGGTEAFF
d_gene: TRBD2; v_gene: TRBV9; abundance: -; j_gene: TRBJ2-1; len: 15; CDR3nt: TGTGCCAGCACCCAAGGCGGGAGCTCCTACAATGAGCAGTTCTTC; CDR3aa: CASTQGGSSYNEQFF
d_gene: TRBD1; v_gene: TRBV4-1; abundance: -; j_gene: TRBJ1-2; len: 15; CDR3nt: TGCGCCAGCAGCCTCGCCCGCGGACAGGGCGGCGGCTACACCTTC; CDR3aa: CASSLARGQGGGYTF
d_gene: -; v_gene: TRBV11-1; abundance: -; j_gene: TRBJ2-5; len: 13; CDR3nt: TGTGCCAGCAGCCCACTAGGACAAGAGACCCAGTACTTC; CDR3aa: CASSPLGQETQYF
d_gene: TRBD1; v_gene: TRBV28; abundance: -; j_gene: TRBJ1-1; len: 14; CDR3nt: TGTGCCAGCAGTGTTACAGGGGTGAACACTGAAGCTTTCTTT; CDR3aa: CASSVTGVNTEAFF
d_gene: -; v_gene: TRBV19; abundance: -; j_gene: TRBJ2-3; len: 14; CDR3nt: TGTGCCAGTAGTACACAGGCGGGCACAGATACGCAGTATTTT; CDR3aa: CASSTQAGTDTQYF
d_gene: -; v_gene: TRBV3-1/TRBV3-2; abundance: -; j_gene: TRBJ2-6; len: 17; CDR3nt: TGTGCCAGCAGCCTAGGGGCTGACAGCTTTGGGGCCAACGTCCTGACTTTC; CDR3aa: CASSLGADSFGANVLTF
d_gene: -; v_gene: TRBV28; abundance: -; j_gene: TRBJ1-6; len: 14; CDR3nt: TGTGCCAGCAGACCGGGATCTTATAATTCACCCCTCCACTTT; CDR3aa: CASRPGSYNSPLHF
d_gene: TRBD1; v_gene: TRBV7-2; abundance: -; j_gene: TRBJ1-2; len: 15; CDR3nt: TGTGCCAGCAGCTATCCGGGACAGGGGGCCTATGGCTACACCTTC; CDR3aa: CASSYPGQGAYGYTF
d_gene: TRBD1; v_gene: TRBV6-6; abundance: -; j_gene: TRBJ1-1; len: 13; CDR3nt: TGTGCCAGCAGTTACTCGGCGGACAGGGAAGCTTTCTTT; CDR3aa: CASSYSADREAFF
d_gene: TRBD2; v_gene: TRBV4-2; abundance: -; j_gene: TRBJ2-4; len: 17; CDR3nt: TGTGCCAGCAGCCAAGGACTAGCGGCTTTAGCCAAAAACATTCAGTACTTC; CDR3aa: CASSQGLAALAKNIQYF
d_gene: -; v_gene: TRBV19; abundance: -; j_gene: TRBJ2-1; len: 11; CDR3nt: TGTGCCACGACGACTGGAAATGAGCAGTTCTTC; CDR3aa: CATTTGNEQFF
d_gene: -; v_gene: TRBV13; abundance: -; j_gene: TRBJ2-6; len: 17; CDR3nt: TGTGCCAGCAGCTACGAATCCTCAGGCTCTGGGGCCAACGTCCTGACTTTC; CDR3aa: CASSYESSGSGANVLTF
d_gene: -; v_gene: TRBV6-5; abundance: -; j_gene: TRBJ1-1; len: 11; CDR3nt: TGTGCCAGCACCGGACAGAACGAAGCTTTCTTT; CDR3aa: CASTGQNEAFF
d_gene: TRBD2; v_gene: TRBV19; abundance: -; j_gene: TRBJ2-1; len: 14; CDR3nt: TGTGCCAGTAAGGTGCGGGGGGGCGACAATGAGCAGTTCTTC; CDR3aa: CASKVRGGDNEQFF
d_gene: -; v_gene: TRBV7-6; abundance: -; j_gene: TRBJ1-2; len: 15; CDR3nt: TGTGCCAGCAGCTTAGCGGCCAGTTCTAACTATGGCTACACCTTC; CDR3aa: CASSLAASSNYGYTF
d_gene: TRBD2; v_gene: TRBV28; abundance: -; j_gene: TRBJ2-7; len: 15; CDR3nt: TGTGCCAGCAGTTTTATGACTAGCGGGAGTCGTGAGCAGTACTTC; CDR3aa: CASSFMTSGSREQYF
d_gene: -; v_gene: TRBV7-2; abundance: -; j_gene: TRBJ2-1; len: 15; CDR3nt: TGTGCCAGCAGCTTAGCCCTAGGACAGTACAATGAGCAGTTCTTC; CDR3aa: CASSLALGQYNEQFF
d_gene: TRBD1; v_gene: TRBV7-3; abundance: -; j_gene: TRBJ1-2; len: 15; CDR3nt: TGTGCCAGCAGCCCGGGGGACAGAAGGACTTATGGCTACACCTTC; CDR3aa: CASSPGDRRTYGYTF
d_gene: TRBD2; v_gene: TRBV7-2; abundance: -; j_gene: TRBJ2-2; len: 19; CDR3nt: TGTGCCAGCAGCTTAATGGGACTAGCGGGAGAGTTGTATACCGGGGAGCTGTTTTTT; CDR3aa: CASSLMGLAGELYTGELFF
d_gene: -; v_gene: TRBV5-6; abundance: -; j_gene: TRBJ1-3; len: 14; CDR3nt: TGTGCCAGCAGCTTAGGAGACTCTGGAAACACCATATATTTT; CDR3aa: CASSLGDSGNTIYF
d_gene: -; v_gene: TRBV5-6; abundance: -; j_gene: TRBJ1-1; len: 14; CDR3nt: TGTGCCAGCAGCCAGGGGCTGGGTGATATAGTAGCTTTCTTT; CDR3aa: CASSQGLGDIVAFF
d_gene: TRBD2; v_gene: TRBV5-1; abundance: -; j_gene: TRBJ2-7; len: 16; CDR3nt: TGCGCCAGCAGCTTGGGAGGGACTAGCGGTACCTACGAGCAGTACTTC; CDR3aa: CASSLGGTSGTYEQYF
d_gene: -; v_gene: TRBV18; abundance: once; j_gene: TRBJ2-3; len: 13; CDR3nt: TGTGCCACCTCTAGCGCGTCCACAGATACGCAGTATTTT; CDR3aa: CATSSASTDTQYF